Described below is a single T cell receptor beta chain sequence and its context. Its antigen remains unknown. A much larger clone lies a single base off, so this may be a read error. This sample stems from a study of CD8+CD57+ T cells in acquired aplastic anemia. Study observations and caveats: In common between the patients and the controls were around 29 CD8+ CDR3 sequences. The study found no significant CD8+ Simpson's diversity difference between patients and controls.

Whoever was chosen for sequencing had shown CD8+CD57+ cell expansion by flow cytometry. Severe acquired aplastic anemia was diagnosed in all patients. Blood sampling was performed on the patients, and none of them had received therapy by then. Profiling that covered TCR beta VDJ and CDR3 relied on genomic DNA as its template. TCRdb re-called the reads through MiXCR, storing one row per CDR3 protein. The top ten clones hold around 0.82% of a sample with roughly 500,000 distinct CDR3 sequences, 25% to 40% of them seen once. Germline V gene sequence: CDR1 SGHVS, CDR2 FQNEAQ. This CDR3 is 16 amino acids long.

The material sequenced was sorted CD4+, CD8+, or CD8+CD57+ T cells (not recorded which) from PBMCs. The source is a human donor with aplastic anemia. V gene TRBV7-8 combines with J gene TRBJ1-5; D remains ambiguous. Written as DNA, the CDR3 is TGTTCCAGCAGCTTAGGAAGGGAGGTTAGCAATCAGCCCCAGCATTTT. This encodes CSSSLGREVSNQPQHF.